The clone carrying this T cell receptor beta chain has a single count. Its cognate antigen is unknown. The CDR3 runs to 13 residues. Trimming removed 3 bases from V and 2 bases from J, with 11 bases in between. From germline, CDR1 is DFQATT and CDR2 SNEGSKA (reference sequence). TCR beta libraries were prepared from cDNA with unique molecular identifiers. TCRdb processed the PCR reads anew with MiXCR; each CDR3 protein has one entry. Counted here are some 700,000 distinct CDR3 sequences, approximately 59% occurring once; the ten biggest clones make up around 11%. The entry originates in a study of post-analysis software for immune sequencing data. Study findings and constraints: The normalized Chao1 diversity of multiple sclerosis patients was significantly lower than that of controls. With TRBV5-6, TRBV5-1 and TRBV20-1 included, 5 or 6 TRBV segments were more frequent in patients than in controls.

Sequencing was carried out using blood. The chain recombines TRBV20-1 with TRBJ2-7; D gene ambiguous. The TCR originated in a girl aged 2-15 years with multiple sclerosis. The CDR3 region is CSARWTDTYEQYF. CDR3 bases: TGCAGTGCTAGGTGGACCGATACCTACGAGCAGTACTTC.